These T cell receptor beta chains were read from a single sample in a study of Ad26.COV2.S vaccination and SARS-CoV-2 variants. Libraries were prepared by immunoSEQ multiplex PCR; TCRdb keeps only in-frame clonotypes and omits some of them. Here the sample spans about 370,000 clones, roughly nine tenths being singletons. This material consisted of peripheral blood, taken in a trial of Ad26.COV2.S vaccine versus placebo. The receptors stem from a person between 18 and 59 years old who received the Ad26.COV2.S COVID-19 vaccine or a placebo. Both conserved end residues are part of each CDR3. The D gene is left open where the match is weak. A clone size is listed for some rows: how often the clone was seen (once, few, many), or a class if it is expanded.

CDR3 length	V gene	J gene	clone size	D gene	CDR3 DNA	CDR3 protein
12	TRBV5-1	TRBJ2-2	few	-	TGCGCCAGCAGCTTGGAGGGTGGGGAGCTGTTTTTT	CASSLEGGELFF
13	TRBV14	TRBJ1-1	-	-	TGTGCCAGCAGCCAAGATCGGGGGGGAGCAGCTTTCTTT	CASSQDRGGAAFF
14	TRBV3-1/TRBV3-2	TRBJ1-3	-	-	TGTGCCAGCAGCCAAGGAGGCACTGGAAACACCATATATTTT	CASSQGGTGNTIYF
14	TRBV6-6	TRBJ1-2	few	TRBD1	TGTGCCAGCAGCACCTGGACAGGGAACTATGGCTACACCTTC	CASSTWTGNYGYTF
15	TRBV7-9	TRBJ1-2	-	-	TGTGCCAGCAGCTTAAGGAGGGGATCTAACTATGGCTACACCTTC	CASSLRRGSNYGYTF
15	TRBV5-6	TRBJ1-5	-	-	TGTGCCAGCAGCCTCGGCCCCCCGGGCAATCAGCCCCAGCATTTT	CASSLGPPGNQPQHF
17	TRBV10-2	TRBJ1-2	once	TRBD1	TGCGCCACCTCTACCGGCGGGACAGGGGGCGCGGCTGCTGGCTACACCTTC	CATSTGGTGGAAAGYTF
12	TRBV7-9	TRBJ2-7	-	-	TGTGCCAGCAGCTTGGACAACTACGAGCAGTACTTC	CASSLDNYEQYF
16	TRBV7-6	TRBJ1-3	-	TRBD1	TGTGCCAGCAGCCGGGAGTGGACAGGGGCTGGAAACACCATATATTTT	CASSREWTGAGNTIYF
14	TRBV9	TRBJ2-5	-	TRBD1	TGTGCCAGCGCCCAGGGGACAGGGGGGGAGACCCAGTACTTC	CASAQGTGGETQYF
18	TRBV27	TRBJ1-1	-	-	TGTGCCAGCCGGACTACAGGGTTCGGATCCCTATGGGGCACTGAAGCTTTCTTT	CASRTTGFGSLWGTEAFF
14	TRBV6-5	TRBJ2-5	-	-	TGTGCCAGCAGTCTCAATAATAGGGGAGAGACCCAGTACTTC	CASSLNNRGETQYF
15	TRBV20-1	TRBJ1-3	-	-	TGCAGTGCTAGTCCGCAGGGAGGGTACGGAAACACCATATATTTT	CSASPQGGYGNTIYF
15	TRBV27	TRBJ1-1	-	-	TGTGCCAGCAGTTTATCGGGAGGGGGGACAACTGAAGCTTTCTTT	CASSLSGGGTTEAFF
15	TRBV3-1/TRBV3-2	TRBJ1-6	-	TRBD1	TGTGCCAGCAGCCAAGATGCAGGGGGCTTTTTGTCCCTCCACTTT	CASSQDAGGFLSLHF
18	TRBV15	TRBJ1-1	-	-	TGTGCCACCAGCGGGAGCCAGGCCTCCAGGGTTGGAGACACTGAAGCTTTCTTT	CATSGSQASRVGDTEAFF
15	TRBV11-2	TRBJ1-6	once	TRBD1	TGTGCCAGCAGCAAGATACAGGGGAGGAATTCACCCCTCCACTTT	CASSKIQGRNSPLHF
16	TRBV3-1/TRBV3-2	TRBJ1-5	-	-	TGTGCCAGCAGCCCCGGGCCAGCCTATAGCAATCAGCCCCAGCATTTT	CASSPGPAYSNQPQHF
14	TRBV10-3	TRBJ1-1	-	-	TGTGCCATCAGCCCCACAGGGTCTACTGTGGGAGCTTTCTTT	CAISPTGSTVGAFF
13	TRBV5-6	TRBJ2-3	once	-	TGTGCCAGCAGCTTACACCCCACAGATACGCAGTATTTT	CASSLHPTDTQYF
15	TRBV6-5	TRBJ1-5	-	TRBD1	TGTGCCAGCAGTAGTACAGGGGGTTACAATCAGCCCCAGCATTTT	CASSSTGGYNQPQHF
15	TRBV5-1	TRBJ2-2	once	-	TGCGCCAGCAGCCCCCTGACAGGGAACACCGGGGAGCTGTTTTTT	CASSPLTGNTGELFF
14	TRBV19	TRBJ2-5	-	TRBD1	TGTGCCAGTAGTATCGGACAGGGGGACGAGACCCAGTACTTC	CASSIGQGDETQYF
16	TRBV5-8	TRBJ1-1	once	-	TGTGCCAGCAGCTTGGTGACGGGACGGGGAAACACTGAAGCTTTCTTT	CASSLVTGRGNTEAFF
14	TRBV11-2	TRBJ2-5	-	TRBD2	TGTGCCAGCAAGGGGGGGGGACTAGCTGGAGCCCAGTACTTC	CASKGGGLAGAQYF
16	TRBV27	TRBJ1-6	-	-	TGTGCCAGCAGTCCGTCCTCCGGAGAGCCCCCGAAACCCCTCCACTTT	CASSPSSGEPPKPLHF
13	TRBV3-1/TRBV3-2	TRBJ2-7	-	-	TGTGCCAGCAGCCAAGATACGACAGCCGAGCAGTACTTC	CASSQDTTAEQYF
19	TRBV18	TRBJ2-1	-	TRBD2	TGTGCCAGCTCACCCCTTACTGGACTAGCGGGGGGTAGCTTCGATGAGCAGTTCTTC	CASSPLTGLAGGSFDEQFF
15	TRBV2	TRBJ1-1	-	TRBD1	TGTGCCAGCAGTGATTGGCGGGACAGGGGTGTAGCGGCTTTCTTT	CASSDWRDRGVAAFF
13	TRBV2	TRBJ1-2	-	-	TGTGCCAGCGGCGTGTTAGGGGTTTATGGCTACACCTTC	CASGVLGVYGYTF
20	TRBV7-8	TRBJ1-1	-	TRBD1	TGTGCCAGCAGCTTTATCTGGGGGACAGGGGGAACCCTCCACTCCACTGAAGCTTTCTTT	CASSFIWGTGGTLHSTEAFF
16	TRBV7-2	TRBJ2-7	-	-	TGTGCCAGCAGCCCCCTCCCTGGGGCGGGGCGGGGAGAGCAGTACTTC	CASSPLPGAGRGEQYF
12	TRBV6-2/TRBV6-3	TRBJ1-5	once	-	TGTGCCAGCAGCCCCGAGGGGCAGCCCCAGCATTTT	CASSPEGQPQHF
16	TRBV5-1	TRBJ2-2	-	-	TGCGCCACTCATTCGGGGTCAGGGGCGAACACCGGGGAGCTGTTTTTT	CATHSGSGANTGELFF
16	TRBV6-2/TRBV6-3	TRBJ1-2	-	-	TGTGCCAGCACCCCCCACGGACATGAATTTCAGTATGGCTACACCTTC	CASTPHGHEFQYGYTF
14	TRBV5-6	TRBJ1-2	-	TRBD1	TGTGCCAGCAGCGGGCAGGGGGGCGCGTATGGCTACACCTTC	CASSGQGGAYGYTF
15	TRBV19	TRBJ1-5	-	TRBD1	TGTGCCAGTAGTATGGGAGGGGGCGCGTCTCAGCCCCAGCATTTT	CASSMGGGASQPQHF
14	TRBV7-2	TRBJ2-1	-	TRBD1	TGTGCCAGCAGCCCGAGGGACAGAAACAATGAGCAGTTCTTC	CASSPRDRNNEQFF
14	TRBV5-1	TRBJ2-7	-	TRBD1	TGCGCCAGCACAACCGGGACAGGGTTCTACGAGCAGTACTTC	CASTTGTGFYEQYF
13	TRBV25-1	TRBJ2-7	-	TRBD1	TGTGCCAGCAGCAGGACAGGGTCCTACGAGCAGTACTTC	CASSRTGSYEQYF
15	TRBV15	TRBJ1-1	-	-	TGTGCCACCAGCAGAGATCCGGGGGTGAACACTGAAGCTTTCTTT	CATSRDPGVNTEAFF
15	TRBV4-2	TRBJ1-1	-	TRBD1	TGTGCCAGCAGCCAAGCACAGGGGATGAACACTGAAGCTTTCTTT	CASSQAQGMNTEAFF
14	TRBV4-1	TRBJ1-3	once	-	TGCGCCAGCAGCCCGGACTTGCTCCGGGGCACCATATATTTT	CASSPDLLRGTIYF
11	TRBV20-1	TRBJ1-4	-	-	TGCAGTGCCACCCTTGGAGAAAAACTGTTTTTT	CSATLGEKLFF
13	TRBV2	TRBJ1-2	few	-	TGTGCCAGCAGGTCGGCAGGAAACTATGGCTACACCTTC	CASRSAGNYGYTF
15	TRBV5-8	TRBJ1-4	-	TRBD1	TGTGCCAGCAGCCCCCGTAGGACAGGGCATGAAAAACTGTTTTTT	CASSPRRTGHEKLFF
15	TRBV5-4	TRBJ2-1	-	TRBD1	TGTGCCAGCAGAACAGGGGGCATAGCCTACAATGAGCAGTTCTTC	CASRTGGIAYNEQFF
16	TRBV11-3	TRBJ2-3	-	-	TGTGCCAGCAGCTTAGGGTCCGGCAGGGGCACAGATACGCAGTATTTT	CASSLGSGRGTDTQYF
13	TRBV23-1	TRBJ1-2	-	-	TGCGCCAGCACTACCGAGGGGAACTATGGCTACACCTTC	CASTTEGNYGYTF
14	TRBV18	TRBJ2-5	-	-	TGTGCCAGCTCACCACCGGGACACCAAGAGACCCAGTACTTC	CASSPPGHQETQYF
14	TRBV19	TRBJ1-5	once	-	TGTGCCAGTAGTACCGGCCCCTTGGATCAGCCCCAGCATTTT	CASSTGPLDQPQHF
16	TRBV20-1	TRBJ2-1	-	-	TGCAGTGCTAGTGACGGGACGGGGGACTCCTACAATGAGCAGTTCTTC	CSASDGTGDSYNEQFF
14	TRBV7-9	TRBJ1-2	-	TRBD1	TGTGCCAGCAGCTCTGACAGGGGTTTAAATGGCTACACCTTC	CASSSDRGLNGYTF
18	TRBV19	TRBJ1-5	-	-	TGTGCCAGTAGTATAGAAAGAGACAGAAGGGTAAGGAATCAGCCCCAGCATTTT	CASSIERDRRVRNQPQHF
14	TRBV15	TRBJ1-4	-	TRBD1	TGTGCCACCAGCCTGGGCGGGGACAGCGAAAAACTGTTTTTT	CATSLGGDSEKLFF